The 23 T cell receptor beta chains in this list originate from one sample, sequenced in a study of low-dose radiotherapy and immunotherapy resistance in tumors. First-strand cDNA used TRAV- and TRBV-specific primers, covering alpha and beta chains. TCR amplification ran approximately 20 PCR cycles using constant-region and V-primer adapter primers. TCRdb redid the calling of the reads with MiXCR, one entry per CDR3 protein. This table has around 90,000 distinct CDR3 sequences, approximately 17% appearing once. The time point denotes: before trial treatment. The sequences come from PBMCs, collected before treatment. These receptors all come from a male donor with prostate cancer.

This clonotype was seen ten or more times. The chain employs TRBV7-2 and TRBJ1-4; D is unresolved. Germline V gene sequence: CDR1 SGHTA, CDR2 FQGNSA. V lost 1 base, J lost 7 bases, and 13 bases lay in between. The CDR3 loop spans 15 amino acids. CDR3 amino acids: CASSLGSGVGEKLFF. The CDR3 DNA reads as TGTGCCAGCAGCTTAGGGAGTGGGGTGGGTGAAAAACTGTTTTTT.

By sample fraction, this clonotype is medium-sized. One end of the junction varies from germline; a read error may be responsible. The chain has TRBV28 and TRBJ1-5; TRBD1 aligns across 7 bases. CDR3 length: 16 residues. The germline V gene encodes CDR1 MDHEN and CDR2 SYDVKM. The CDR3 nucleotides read TGTGCCACCAGTGATTCCACGACAGGGTACAATCAGCCCCAGCATTTT. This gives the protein CATSDSTTGYNQPQHF. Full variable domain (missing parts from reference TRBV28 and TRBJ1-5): DVKVTQSSRYLVKRTGEKVFLECVQDMDHENMFWYRQDPGLGLRLIYFSYDVKMKEKGDIPEGYSVSREKKERFSLILESASTNQTSMYLCATSDSTTGYNQPQHFGDGTRLSIL.

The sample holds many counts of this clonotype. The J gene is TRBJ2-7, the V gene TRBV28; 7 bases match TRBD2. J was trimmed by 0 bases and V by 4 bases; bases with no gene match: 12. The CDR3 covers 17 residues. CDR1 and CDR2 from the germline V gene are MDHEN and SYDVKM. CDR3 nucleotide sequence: TGTGCCAGCAGTTCCGATCACGGGGAGCGGGACTCCTACGAGCAGTACTTC. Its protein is CASSSDHGERDSYEQYF.

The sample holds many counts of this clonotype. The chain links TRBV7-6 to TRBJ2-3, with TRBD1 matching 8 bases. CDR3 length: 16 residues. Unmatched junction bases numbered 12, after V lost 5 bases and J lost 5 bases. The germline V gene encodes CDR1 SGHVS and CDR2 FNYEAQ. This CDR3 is CASSLPGQGAGDTQYF. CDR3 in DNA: TGTGCCAGCAGCCTGCCCGGACAGGGTGCCGGAGATACGCAGTATTTT.

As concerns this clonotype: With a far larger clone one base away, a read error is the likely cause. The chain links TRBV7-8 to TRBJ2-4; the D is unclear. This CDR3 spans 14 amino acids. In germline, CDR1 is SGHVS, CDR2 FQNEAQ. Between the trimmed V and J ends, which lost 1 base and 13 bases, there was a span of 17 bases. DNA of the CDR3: TGTGCCAGCAGCTTAGGGGCAGGAGTTTTTGAGCAGTACTTC. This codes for CASSLGAGVFEQYF.

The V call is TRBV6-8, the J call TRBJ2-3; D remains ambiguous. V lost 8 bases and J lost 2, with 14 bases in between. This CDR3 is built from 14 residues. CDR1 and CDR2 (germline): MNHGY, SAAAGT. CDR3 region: CASPLRTATDTQYF. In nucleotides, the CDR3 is TGTGCCAGCCCCCTCCGGACGGCCACAGATACGCAGTATTTT.

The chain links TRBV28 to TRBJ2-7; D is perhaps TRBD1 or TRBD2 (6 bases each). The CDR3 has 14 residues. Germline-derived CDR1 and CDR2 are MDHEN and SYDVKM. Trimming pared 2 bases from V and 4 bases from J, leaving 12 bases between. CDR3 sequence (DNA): TGTGCCAGCAGTTTAGTGGAGGGGGTATACGAGCAGTACTTC. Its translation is CASSLVEGVYEQYF.

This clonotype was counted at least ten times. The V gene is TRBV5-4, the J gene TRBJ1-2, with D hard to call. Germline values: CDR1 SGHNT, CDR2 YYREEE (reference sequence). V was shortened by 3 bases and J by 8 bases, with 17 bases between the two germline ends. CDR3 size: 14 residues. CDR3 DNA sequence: TGTGCCAGCAGCTCGGCTGGGAGGGATGGCGGCTACACCTTC. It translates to CASSSAGRDGGYTF.

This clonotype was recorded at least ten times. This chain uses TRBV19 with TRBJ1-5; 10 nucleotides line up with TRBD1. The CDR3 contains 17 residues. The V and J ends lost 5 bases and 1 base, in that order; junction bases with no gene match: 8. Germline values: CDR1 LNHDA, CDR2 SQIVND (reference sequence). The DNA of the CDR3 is TGTGCCAGTAGTGGACCCAGGACAGGGGGAAGCAATCAGCCCCAGCATTTT. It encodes CASSGPRTGGSNQPQHF. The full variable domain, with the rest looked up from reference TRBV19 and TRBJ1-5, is DGGITQSPKYLFRKEGQNVTLSCEQNLNHDAMYWYRQDPGQGLRLIYYSQIVNDFQKGDIAEGYSVSREKKESFPLTVTSAQKNPTAFYLCASSGPRTGGSNQPQHFGDGTRLSIL.

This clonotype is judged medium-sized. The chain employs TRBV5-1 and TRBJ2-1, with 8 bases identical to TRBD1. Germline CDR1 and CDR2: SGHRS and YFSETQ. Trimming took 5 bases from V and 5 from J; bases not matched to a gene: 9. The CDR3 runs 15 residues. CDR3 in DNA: TGCGCCAGCAGTGGTATGGGACAGGCCCACAATGAGCAGTTCTTC. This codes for CASSGMGQAHNEQFF.

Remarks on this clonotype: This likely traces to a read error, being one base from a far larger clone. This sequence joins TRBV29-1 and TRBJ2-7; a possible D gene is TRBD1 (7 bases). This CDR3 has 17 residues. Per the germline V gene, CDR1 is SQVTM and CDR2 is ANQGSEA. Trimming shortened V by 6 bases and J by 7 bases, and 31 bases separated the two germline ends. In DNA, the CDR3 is TGCAGCGTGGGGGGCTTAACGGACAGGAGCTCCTACAATGAGCAGTACTTC. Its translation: CSVGGLTDRSSYNEQYF.

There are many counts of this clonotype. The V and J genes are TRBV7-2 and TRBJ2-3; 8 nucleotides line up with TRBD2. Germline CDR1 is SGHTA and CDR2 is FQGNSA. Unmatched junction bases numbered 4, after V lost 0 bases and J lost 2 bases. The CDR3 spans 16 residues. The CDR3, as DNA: TGTGCCAGCAGCTTAGCCATTAGCGGGGCCACAGATACGCAGTATTTT. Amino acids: CASSLAISGATDTQYF.

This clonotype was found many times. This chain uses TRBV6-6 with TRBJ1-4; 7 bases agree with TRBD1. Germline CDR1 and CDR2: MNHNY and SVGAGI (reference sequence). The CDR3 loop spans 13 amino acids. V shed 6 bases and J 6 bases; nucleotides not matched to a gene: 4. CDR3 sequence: CASSPDRDEKLFF. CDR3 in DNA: TGTGCCAGCAGCCCAGACAGGGATGAAAAACTGTTTTTT.

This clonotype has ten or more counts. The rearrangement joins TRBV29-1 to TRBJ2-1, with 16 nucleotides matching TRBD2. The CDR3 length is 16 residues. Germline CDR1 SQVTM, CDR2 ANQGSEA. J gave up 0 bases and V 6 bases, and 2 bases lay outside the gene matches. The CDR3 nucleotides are TGCAGCGTGGGGACTAGCGGGAGGGCCTCCTACAATGAGCAGTTCTTC. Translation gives CSVGTSGRASYNEQFF.

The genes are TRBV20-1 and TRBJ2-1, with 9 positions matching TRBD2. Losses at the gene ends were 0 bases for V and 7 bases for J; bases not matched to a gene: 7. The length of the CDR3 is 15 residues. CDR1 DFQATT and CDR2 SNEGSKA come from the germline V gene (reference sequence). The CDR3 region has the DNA TGCAGTGCTAGAGATCGTAGCGGGAGAGGTAATGAGCAGTTCTTC. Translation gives CSARDRSGRGNEQFF.

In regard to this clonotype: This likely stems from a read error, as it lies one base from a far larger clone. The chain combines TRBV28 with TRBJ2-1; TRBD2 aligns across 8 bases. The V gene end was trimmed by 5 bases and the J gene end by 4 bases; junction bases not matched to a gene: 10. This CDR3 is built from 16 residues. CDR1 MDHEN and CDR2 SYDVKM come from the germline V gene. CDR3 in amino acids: CASSAPGSGGYNEQFF. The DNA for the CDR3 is TGTGCCAGCAGTGCCCCGGGGAGCGGGGGTTACAATGAGCAGTTCTTC.

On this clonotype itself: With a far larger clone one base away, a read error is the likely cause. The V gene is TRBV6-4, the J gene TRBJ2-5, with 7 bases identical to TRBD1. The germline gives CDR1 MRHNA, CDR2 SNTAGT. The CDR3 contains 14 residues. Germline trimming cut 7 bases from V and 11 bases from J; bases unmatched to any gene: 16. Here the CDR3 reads CASTGTDSYNEQYF. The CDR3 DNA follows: TGTGCCAGCACCGGGACAGACTCCTACAATGAGCAGTACTTC.

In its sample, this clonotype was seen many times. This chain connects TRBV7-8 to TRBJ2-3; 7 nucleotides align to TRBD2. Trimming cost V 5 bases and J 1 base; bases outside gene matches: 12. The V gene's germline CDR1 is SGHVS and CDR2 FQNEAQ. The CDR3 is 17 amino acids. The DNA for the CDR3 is TGTGCCAGCAGCCGGACCGGGGGGACTACCGGCACAGATACGCAGTATTTT. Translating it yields CASSRTGGTTGTDTQYF.

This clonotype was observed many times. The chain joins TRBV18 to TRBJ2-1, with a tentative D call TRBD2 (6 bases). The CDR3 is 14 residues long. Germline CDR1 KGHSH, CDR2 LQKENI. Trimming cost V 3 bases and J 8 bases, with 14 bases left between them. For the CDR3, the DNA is TGTGCCAGCTCACCCCTGACTAGTTCGGATGAGCAGTTCTTC. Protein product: CASSPLTSSDEQFF.

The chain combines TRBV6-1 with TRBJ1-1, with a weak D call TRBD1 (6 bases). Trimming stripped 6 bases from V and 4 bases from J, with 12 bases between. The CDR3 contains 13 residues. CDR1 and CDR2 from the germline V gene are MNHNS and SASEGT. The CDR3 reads CASRENRATEAFF. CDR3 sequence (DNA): TGTGCCAGCAGGGAGAACAGGGCCACTGAAGCTTTCTTT.

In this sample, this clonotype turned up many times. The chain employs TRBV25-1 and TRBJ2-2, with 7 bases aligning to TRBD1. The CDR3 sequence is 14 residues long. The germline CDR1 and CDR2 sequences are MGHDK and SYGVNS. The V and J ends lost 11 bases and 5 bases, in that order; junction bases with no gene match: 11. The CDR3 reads CALRQGDFTGELFF. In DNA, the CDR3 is TGTGCCCTTAGACAGGGCGATTTTACCGGGGAGCTGTTTTTT.

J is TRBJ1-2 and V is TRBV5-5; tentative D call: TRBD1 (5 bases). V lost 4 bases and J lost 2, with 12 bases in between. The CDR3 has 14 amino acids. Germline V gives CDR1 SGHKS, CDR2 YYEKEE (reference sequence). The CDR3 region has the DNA TGTGCCAGCAGCGGGGCAGGGCGAAACTATGGCTACACCTTC. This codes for CASSGAGRNYGYTF.

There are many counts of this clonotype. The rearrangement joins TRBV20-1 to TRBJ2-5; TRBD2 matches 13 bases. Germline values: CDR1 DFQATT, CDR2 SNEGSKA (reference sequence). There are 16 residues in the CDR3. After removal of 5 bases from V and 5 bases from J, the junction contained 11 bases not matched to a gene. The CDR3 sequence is CSALTSGRPVLETQYF. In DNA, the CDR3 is TGCAGTGCTCTGACTAGCGGGAGGCCGGTACTGGAGACCCAGTACTTC.